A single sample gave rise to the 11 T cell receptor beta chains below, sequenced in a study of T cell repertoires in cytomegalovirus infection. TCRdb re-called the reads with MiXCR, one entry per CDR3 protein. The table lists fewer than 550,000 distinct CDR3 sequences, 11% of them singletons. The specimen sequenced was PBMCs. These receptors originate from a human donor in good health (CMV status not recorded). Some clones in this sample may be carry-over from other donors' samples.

The CDR3 reads CSARAAFSSYEQYF. The CDR3 DNA reads TGCAGTGCTCGAGCGGCGTTTAGCTCCTACGAGCAGTACTTC. The genes are TRBV20-1 and TRBJ2-7; maybe TRBD2 (5 bases). Per the germline V gene, CDR1 is DFQATT and CDR2 is SNEGSKA (reference sequence). This CDR3 has 14 amino acids. Between the trimmed V and J ends, which lost 5 bases and 0 bases, there was a span of 14 bases.

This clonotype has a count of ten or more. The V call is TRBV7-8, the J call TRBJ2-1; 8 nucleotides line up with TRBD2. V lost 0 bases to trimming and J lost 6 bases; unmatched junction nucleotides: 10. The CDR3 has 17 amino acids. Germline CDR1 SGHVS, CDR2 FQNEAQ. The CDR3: CASSLATGGNIFNEQFF. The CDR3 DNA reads TGTGCCAGCAGCTTAGCGACGGGAGGGAACATTTTCAATGAGCAGTTCTTC.

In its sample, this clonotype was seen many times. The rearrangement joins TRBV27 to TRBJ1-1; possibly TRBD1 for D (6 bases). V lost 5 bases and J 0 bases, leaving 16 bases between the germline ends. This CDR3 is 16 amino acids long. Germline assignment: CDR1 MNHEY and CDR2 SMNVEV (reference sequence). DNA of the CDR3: TGTGCCAGCAGTCCGTCGACAGGACTCTTGAACACTGAAGCTTTCTTT. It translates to CASSPSTGLLNTEAFF.

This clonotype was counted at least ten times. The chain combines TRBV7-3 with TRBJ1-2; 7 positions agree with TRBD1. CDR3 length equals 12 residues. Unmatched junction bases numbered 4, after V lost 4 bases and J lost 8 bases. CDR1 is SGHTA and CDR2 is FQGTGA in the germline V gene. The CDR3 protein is CASSSTGSGYTF. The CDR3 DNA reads TGTGCCAGCAGCTCGACAGGGAGCGGCTACACCTTC.

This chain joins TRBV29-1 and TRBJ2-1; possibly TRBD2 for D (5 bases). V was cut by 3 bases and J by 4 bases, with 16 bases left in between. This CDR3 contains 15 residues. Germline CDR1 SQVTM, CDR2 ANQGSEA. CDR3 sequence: CSVDAGNSEYNEQFF. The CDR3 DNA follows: TGCAGCGTTGATGCCGGGAACTCCGAATACAATGAGCAGTTCTTC.

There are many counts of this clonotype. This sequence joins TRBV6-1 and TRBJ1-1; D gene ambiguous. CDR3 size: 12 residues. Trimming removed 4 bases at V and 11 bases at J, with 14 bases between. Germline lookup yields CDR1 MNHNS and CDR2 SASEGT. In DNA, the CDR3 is TGTGCCAGCAGTGCCCTCCCACCTATGGCTTTCTTT. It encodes CASSALPPMAFF.

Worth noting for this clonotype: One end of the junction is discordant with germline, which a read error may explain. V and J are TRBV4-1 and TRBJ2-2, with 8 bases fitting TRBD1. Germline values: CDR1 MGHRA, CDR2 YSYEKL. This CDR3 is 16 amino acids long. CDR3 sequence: CASSQGQGVDTGELFF. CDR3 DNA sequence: TGTGCCAGCAGCCAAGGACAGGGCGTTGACACCGGGGAGCTGTTTTTT.

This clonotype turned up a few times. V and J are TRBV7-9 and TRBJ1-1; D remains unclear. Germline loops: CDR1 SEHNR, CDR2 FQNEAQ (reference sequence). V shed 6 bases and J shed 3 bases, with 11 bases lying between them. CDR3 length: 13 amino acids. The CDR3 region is CASREIRDTEAFF. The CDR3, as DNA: TGTGCCAGCAGGGAAATAAGGGACACTGAAGCTTTCTTT.

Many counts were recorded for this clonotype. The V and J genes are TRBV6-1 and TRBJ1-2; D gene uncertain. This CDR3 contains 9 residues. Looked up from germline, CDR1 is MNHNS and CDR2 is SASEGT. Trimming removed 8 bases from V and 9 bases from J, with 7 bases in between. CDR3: CASQTRYTF. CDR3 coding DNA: TGTGCCAGCCAAACTCGCTACACCTTC.

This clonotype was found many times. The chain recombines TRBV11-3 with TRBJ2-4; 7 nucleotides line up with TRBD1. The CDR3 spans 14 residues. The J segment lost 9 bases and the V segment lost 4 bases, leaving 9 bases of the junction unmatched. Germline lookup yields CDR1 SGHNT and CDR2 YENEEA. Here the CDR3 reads CASSSRQGKGIQYF. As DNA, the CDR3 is TGTGCCAGCAGCTCCAGACAGGGAAAGGGCATTCAGTACTTC.

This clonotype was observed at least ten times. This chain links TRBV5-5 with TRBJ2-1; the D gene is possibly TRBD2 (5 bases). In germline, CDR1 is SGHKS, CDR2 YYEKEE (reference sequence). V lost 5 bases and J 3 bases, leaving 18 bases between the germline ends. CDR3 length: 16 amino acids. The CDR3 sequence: CASSYDGSRDYNEQFF. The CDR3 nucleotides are TGTGCCAGCAGTTACGATGGGAGTCGGGACTACAATGAGCAGTTCTTC. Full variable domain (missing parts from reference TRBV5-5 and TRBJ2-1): DAGVTQSPTHLIKTRGQQVTLRCSPISGHKSVSWYQQVLGQGPQFIFQYYEKEERGRGNFPDRFSARQFPNYSSELNVNALLLGDSALYLCASSYDGSRDYNEQFFGPGTRLTVL.